This T cell receptor (beta chain) emerged from a study of blood T cell repertoires in COVID-19. V dropped 0 bases and J dropped 3 bases, with 9 bases sitting between them. CDR3 length equals 14 residues. Germline CDR1 reads SGDLS; CDR2 reads YYNGEE. Sequencing used immunoSEQ multiplex PCR; TCRdb keeps in-frame clones, though not all of them. This sample has 30,000 or so clones, with 65% to 70% found just once. The chain joins TRBV9 to TRBJ2-5, with no clear D. This TCR was recovered from a human donor in a cohort sampled during active COVID-19. Sequences were obtained from peripheral blood. The DNA for the CDR3 is TGTGCCAGCAGCGTAGAGGCAAGCGAAGAGACCCAGTACTTC. This gives the protein CASSVEASEETQYF.